The rows below give T cell receptor beta chains drawn from one sample of a study of circulating CD8 cells and anti-PD-1 response in melanoma. TCRdb ran MiXCR on the reads and lists one entry per CDR3 protein. This sample has 750 to 950 distinct CDR3 sequences; 6.5% to 7% occur once, and the top ten carry around 30%. The source material was CD8+ T cells from PBMCs, sampled at baseline or after one month of anti-PD-1 therapy (not recorded which). Receptors were obtained from a human donor with melanoma. Both conserved end residues are part of each CDR3. A D gene is named only where the DNA matches it firmly. Rows may omit the clone size; those that give it use once, few, many or a size class.

v_gene: TRBV28; j_gene: TRBJ2-7; abundance: medium-sized; d_gene: -; CDR3aa: CASSFGGTYEQYF; CDR3nt: TGTGCCAGCAGTTTTGGGGGTACCTACGAGCAGTACTTC
v_gene: TRBV11-2; j_gene: TRBJ2-3; abundance: medium-sized; d_gene: -; CDR3aa: CASSSSGERQYF; CDR3nt: TGTGCCAGCAGCTCATCCGGAGAAAGGCAGTATTTT
v_gene: TRBV5-1; j_gene: TRBJ2-1; abundance: medium-sized; d_gene: TRBD2; CDR3aa: CASSLEGSGGDEQFF; CDR3nt: TGCGCCAGCAGCTTGGAGGGTAGCGGGGGAGATGAGCAGTTCTTC
v_gene: TRBV3-1; j_gene: TRBJ2-7; abundance: medium-sized; d_gene: TRBD1; CDR3aa: CASSQEKRDRYSYEQYF; CDR3nt: TGTGCCAGCAGCCAAGAGAAAAGGGACAGGTACTCCTACGAGCAGTACTTC
v_gene: TRBV20-1; j_gene: TRBJ2-7; abundance: medium-sized; d_gene: -; CDR3aa: CSARNTGLSYEQYF; CDR3nt: TGCAGTGCTAGAAACACAGGGCTGTCCTACGAGCAGTACTTC
v_gene: TRBV4-1; j_gene: TRBJ2-7; abundance: -; d_gene: TRBD1; CDR3aa: CASSHQTGPGYEQYF; CDR3nt: TGCGCCAGCAGCCACCAGACAGGGCCTGGCTACGAGCAGTACTTC
v_gene: TRBV28; j_gene: TRBJ1-2; abundance: -; d_gene: -; CDR3aa: CASSRSTDGYTF; CDR3nt: TGTGCCAGCAGCCGATCGACAGATGGCTACACCTTC
v_gene: TRBV29-1; j_gene: TRBJ1-2; abundance: -; d_gene: -; CDR3aa: CSVEGATAGAREGYTF; CDR3nt: TGCAGCGTTGAAGGGGCGACAGCTGGCGCGAGAGAGGGCTACACCTTC
v_gene: TRBV5-5; j_gene: TRBJ1-4; abundance: large; d_gene: -; CDR3aa: CASSPLLGTLYEKLFF; CDR3nt: TGTGCCAGCAGCCCCCTTCTAGGGACTCTGTACGAAAAACTGTTTTTT
v_gene: TRBV20-1; j_gene: TRBJ2-7; abundance: medium-sized; d_gene: TRBD1; CDR3aa: CSARGTGLTYEQYF; CDR3nt: TGCAGTGCTAGAGGGACAGGACTTACCTACGAGCAGTACTTC
v_gene: TRBV27; j_gene: TRBJ2-1; abundance: few; d_gene: -; CDR3aa: CASSSTDSGQFF; CDR3nt: TGTGCCAGCAGTTCCACAGACAGTGGGCAGTTCTTC
v_gene: TRBV7-2; j_gene: TRBJ2-5; abundance: large; d_gene: -; CDR3aa: CASSLALAAPGTQYF; CDR3nt: TGTGCCAGCAGCTTAGCGCTGGCGGCCCCAGGGACCCAGTACTTC
v_gene: TRBV19; j_gene: TRBJ1-5; abundance: large; d_gene: -; CDR3aa: CASRTGNQPQHF; CDR3nt: TGTGCCAGTAGGACAGGCAATCAGCCCCAGCATTTT